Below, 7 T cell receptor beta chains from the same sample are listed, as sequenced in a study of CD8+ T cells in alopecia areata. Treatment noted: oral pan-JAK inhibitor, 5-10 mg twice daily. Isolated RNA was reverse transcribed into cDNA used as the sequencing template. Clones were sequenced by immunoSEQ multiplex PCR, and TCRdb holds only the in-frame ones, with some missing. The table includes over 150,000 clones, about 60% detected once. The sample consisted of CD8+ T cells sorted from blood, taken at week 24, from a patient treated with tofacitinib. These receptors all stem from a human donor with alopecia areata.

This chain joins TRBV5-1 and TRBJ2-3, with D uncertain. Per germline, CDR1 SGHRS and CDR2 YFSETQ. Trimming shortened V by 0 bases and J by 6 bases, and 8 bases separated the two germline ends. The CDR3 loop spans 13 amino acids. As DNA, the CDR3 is TGCGCCAGCAGCTTGGAGGTTGGTGATACGCAGTATTTT. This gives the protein CASSLEVGDTQYF.

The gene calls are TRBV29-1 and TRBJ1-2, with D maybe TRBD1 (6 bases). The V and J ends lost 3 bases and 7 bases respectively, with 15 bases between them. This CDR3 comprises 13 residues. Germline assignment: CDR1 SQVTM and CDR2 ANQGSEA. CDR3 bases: TGCAGCGTTGACAAGGGGGATCTTAGTGGCTACACCTTC. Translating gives CSVDKGDLSGYTF.

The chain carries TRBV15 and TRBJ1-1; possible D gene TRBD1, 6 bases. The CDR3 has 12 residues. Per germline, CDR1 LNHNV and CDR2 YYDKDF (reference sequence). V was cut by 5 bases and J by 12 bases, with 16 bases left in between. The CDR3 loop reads CATSLEGGDPFF. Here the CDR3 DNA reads TGTGCCACCAGCCTAGAAGGGGGGGATCCTTTCTTT.

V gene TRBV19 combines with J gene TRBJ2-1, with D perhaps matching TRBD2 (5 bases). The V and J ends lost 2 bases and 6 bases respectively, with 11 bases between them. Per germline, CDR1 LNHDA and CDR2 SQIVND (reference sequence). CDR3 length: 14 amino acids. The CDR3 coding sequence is TGTGCCAGTAGTATATACGGGGAGATCAATGAGCAGTTCTTC. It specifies CASSIYGEINEQFF. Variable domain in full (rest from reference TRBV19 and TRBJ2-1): DGGITQSPKYLFRKEGQNVTLSCEQNLNHDAMYWYRQDPGQGLRLIYYSQIVNDFQKGDIAEGYSVSREKKESFPLTVTSAQKNPTAFYLCASSIYGEINEQFFGPGTRLTVL.

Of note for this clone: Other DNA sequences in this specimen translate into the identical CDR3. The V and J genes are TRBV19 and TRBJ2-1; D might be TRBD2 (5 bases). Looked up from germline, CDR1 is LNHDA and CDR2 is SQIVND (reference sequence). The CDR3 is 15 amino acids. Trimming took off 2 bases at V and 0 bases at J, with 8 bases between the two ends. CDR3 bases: TGTGCCAGTAGTATAACGGGGAACTCCTACAATGAGCAGTTCTTC. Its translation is CASSITGNSYNEQFF.

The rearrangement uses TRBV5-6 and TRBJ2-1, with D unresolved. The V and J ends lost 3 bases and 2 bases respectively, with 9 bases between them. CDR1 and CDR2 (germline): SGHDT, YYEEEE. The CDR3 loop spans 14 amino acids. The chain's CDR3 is CASSWGTPYNEQFF. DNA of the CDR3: TGTGCCAGCAGCTGGGGTACGCCCTACAATGAGCAGTTCTTC.

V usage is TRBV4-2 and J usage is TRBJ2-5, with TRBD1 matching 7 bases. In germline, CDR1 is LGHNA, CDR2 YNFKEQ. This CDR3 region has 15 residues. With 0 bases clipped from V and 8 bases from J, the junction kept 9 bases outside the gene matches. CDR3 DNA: TGTGCCAGCAGCCAAGATATACGGACAGGCGAAACCCAGTACTTC. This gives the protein CASSQDIRTGETQYF.